The 28 T cell receptor beta chains listed next were all sequenced from one sample in a study of identical twins. TCRdb independently ran MiXCR on the 5' RACE reads; one entry per CDR3 protein. The sample shows roughly 1,500,000 distinct CDR3 sequences, about 31% of them seen only once. The material sequenced was cord blood. Receptors originate from a newborn girl in good health.

The chain uses TRBV18 and TRBJ2-1, with 10 nucleotides matching TRBD2. V lost 2 bases to trimming and J lost 4 bases; unmatched junction nucleotides: 5. CDR1 and CDR2 from the germline V gene are KGHSH and LQKENI. The CDR3 has 16 residues. The CDR3 sequence: CASSPYTSGVYNEQFF. CDR3 coding DNA: TGTGCCAGCTCACCATACACTAGCGGGGTATACAATGAGCAGTTCTTC.

The J gene is TRBJ2-4, the V gene TRBV15; D perhaps matches TRBD1 (6 bases). Trimming left V 1 base short and J 0 bases short, with 16 bases between. CDR3 length equals 18 residues. CDR1 is LNHNV, CDR2 YYDKDF, per germline (reference sequence). The DNA for the CDR3 is TGTGCCACCAGCAGAGCAACGGGACATCCGCTAGCCAAAAACATTCAGTACTTC. The encoded protein is CATSRATGHPLAKNIQYF. The entire variable domain, with the rest obtained from reference TRBV15 and TRBJ2-4, is as follows: DAMVIQNPRYQVTQFGKPVTLSCSQTLNHNVMYWYQQKSSQAPKLLFHYYDKDFNNEADTPDNFQSRRPNTSFCFLDIRSPGLGDTAMYLCATSRATGHPLAKNIQYFGAGTRLSVL.

The chain recombines TRBV7-9 with TRBJ1-2, with D perhaps matching TRBD1 (5 bases). Trimming stripped 2 bases from V and 4 bases from J, with 8 bases between. Germline CDR1 and CDR2: SEHNR and FQNEAQ (reference sequence). CDR3 length equals 13 residues. The CDR3 sequence: CASSLLDSYGYTF. The CDR3 nucleotides read TGTGCCAGCAGCTTATTAGACAGCTATGGCTACACCTTC.

This clonotype was seen only a few times. The junction and the germline gene differ at one end; a read error may be behind it. The V call is TRBV12-3 or TRBV12-4, the J call TRBJ2-5; 9 nucleotides agree with TRBD2. There are 15 residues in the CDR3. The CDR3 spells CASIGAGGPQETQYF. The CDR3 DNA reads TGTGCCAGCATTGGGGCGGGGGGGCCCCAAGAGACTCAGTACTTC.

The V and J genes are TRBV6-1 and TRBJ1-4, with D hard to call. The CDR3 has 14 amino acids. The germline CDR1 and CDR2 sequences are MNHNS and SASEGT. The V gene lost 6 bases and the J gene lost 4 bases, with 12 bases spanning the gap. The CDR3 reads CASSEPVRNEKLFF. DNA of the CDR3: TGTGCCAGCAGCGAACCCGTACGTAATGAAAAACTGTTTTTT.

The CDR3, as DNA: TGTGCCAGCAGTACTATCGAAATCAGGGACTTCAATGAGCAGTTCTTC. As protein: CASSTIEIRDFNEQFF. The chain employs TRBV6-2 or TRBV6-3 and TRBJ2-1; D is possibly TRBD2 (6 bases). CDR1 is MNHEY and CDR2 is SVGEGT in the germline V gene. The CDR3 is made up of 16 amino acids. The V end lost 5 bases, the J end lost 6 bases, and 20 bases lay between the germline ends.

This clonotype has a handful of counts. The CDR3 DNA sequence: TGCAGCGTTGAACTCGTCACTAACTATGGCTACACCTTC. Translation gives CSVELVTNYGYTF. This sequence joins TRBV29-1 and TRBJ1-2; D uncertain. Germline-derived CDR1 and CDR2 are SQVTM and ANQGSEA. The CDR3 totals 13 residues. The V and J ends lost 2 bases and 0 bases respectively, with 7 bases between them.

The gene calls are TRBV18 and TRBJ2-3; TRBD2 matches at 12 bases. Trimming at V came to 4 bases and at J to 0 bases, leaving 11 bases not matched to a gene. Germline loops: CDR1 KGHSH, CDR2 LQKENI. The CDR3 runs to 19 residues. The CDR3 reads CASSQGPTGTSGSTDTQYF. The CDR3 DNA is TGTGCCAGCTCACAGGGACCCACCGGGACTAGCGGGAGCACAGATACGCAGTATTTT. The entire variable domain, with the rest obtained from reference TRBV18 and TRBJ2-3, is as follows: NAGVMQNPRHLVRRRGQEARLRCSPMKGHSHVYWYRQLPEEGLKFMVYLQKENIIDESGMPKERFSAEFPKEGPSILRIQQVVRGDSAAYFCASSQGPTGTSGSTDTQYFGPGTRLTVL.

CDR3 bases: TGCGCCAGCAGCTATTTAGCGGGGGTAAATAATGAGCAGTACTTC. It specifies CASSYLAGVNNEQYF. The V call is TRBV5-1, the J call TRBJ2-7; 9 nucleotides agree with TRBD2. J gave up 7 bases and V 3 bases, and 11 bases lay outside the gene matches. Germline V gives CDR1 SGHRS, CDR2 YFSETQ. The CDR3 spans 15 residues.

This clonotype occurred a few times. This chain connects TRBV20-1 to TRBJ2-4; 9 bases align to TRBD1. The assigned J gene may be wrong: the sequence end matches TRBJ2-7 better. This CDR3 contains 15 residues. CDR1 is DFQATT, CDR2 SNEGSKA, per germline (reference sequence). The CDR3 loop reads CSARKTTGGGYEQYF. CDR3 DNA: TGCAGTGCTAGGAAAACGACAGGGGGTGGCTACGAGCAGTACTTC.

The chain joins TRBV12-3 or TRBV12-4 to TRBJ1-5, with D perhaps TRBD1 (5 bases). The CDR3 has 14 residues. Trimming stripped 7 bases from V and 3 bases from J, with 13 bases between. DNA for the CDR3: TGTGCCAGCAAGTCGGGGACCGACAATCAGCCCCAGCATTTT. Its translation is CASKSGTDNQPQHF.

This chain uses TRBV12-3 or TRBV12-4 with TRBJ2-2; perhaps TRBD1 as D (6 bases). CDR3 length: 14 amino acids. V was cut by 3 bases and J by 6 bases, with 11 bases left in between. CDR3 nucleotides: TGTGCCAGCAGTTTCAGGGGCGCGTCCGGGGAGCTGTTTTTT. This encodes CASSFRGASGELFF.

This clonotype was observed a handful of times. The V call is TRBV12-3 or TRBV12-4, the J call TRBJ2-5, with D perhaps TRBD2 (6 bases). V was pared by 6 bases and J by 2 bases, with 13 bases between. This CDR3 has 14 residues. Written as DNA, the CDR3 is TGTGCCAGCAGCCGCGGGACGGGTCAAGAGACCCAGTACTTC. Translation: CASSRGTGQETQYF.

In its sample, this clonotype was seen a few times. The chain combines TRBV12-3 or TRBV12-4 with TRBJ1-1; the match to TRBD1 covers 8 bases. The CDR3 runs to 17 residues. V lost 3 bases, J lost 3 bases, and 12 bases stayed unmatched. CDR3 DNA: TGTGCCAGCAGTTTTTCTCCCGTTCAGGGGGCCTACACTGAAGCTTTCTTT. It yields the protein CASSFSPVQGAYTEAFF.

In this sample, this clonotype turned up a few times. The gene calls are TRBV4-1 and TRBJ1-2; possible D gene TRBD1, 5 bases. The length of the CDR3 is 15 residues. CDR1 is MGHRA, CDR2 YSYEKL, per germline. V was cut by 0 bases and J by 4 bases, with 12 bases left in between. DNA for the CDR3: TGCGCCAGCAGCCAAGAGGGGCTAGGAAGCTATGGCTACACCTTC. It translates to CASSQEGLGSYGYTF.

The genes are TRBV3-1 and TRBJ2-7; D not certain. V shed 0 bases and J shed 0 bases, with 15 bases lying between them. Germline V CDR1 and CDR2: LGHDT, YNNKEL (reference sequence). This CDR3 contains 17 residues. CDR3 in amino acids: CASSQDHGFGGSYEQYF. The DNA of the CDR3 is TGTGCCAGCAGCCAAGATCATGGTTTTGGTGGCTCCTACGAGCAGTACTTC.

V and J are TRBV7-9 and TRBJ1-2; TRBD1 aligns across 8 bases. With 3 bases clipped from V and 8 bases from J, the junction kept 5 bases outside the gene matches. CDR3 length: 13 amino acids. Germline values: CDR1 SEHNR, CDR2 FQNEAQ (reference sequence). CDR3 region: CASSFTGGKGYTF. The CDR3 DNA reads TGTGCCAGCAGCTTTACAGGGGGTAAGGGCTACACCTTC.

The V call is TRBV28, the J call TRBJ1-2; tentative D call: TRBD1 (5 bases). The germline gives CDR1 MDHEN, CDR2 SYDVKM. The length of the CDR3 is 15 residues. Trimming removed 2 bases at V and 1 base at J, with 11 bases between. Written as DNA, the CDR3 is TGTGCCAGCAGTTTAGGGGGGACGGATAACTATGGCTACACCTTC. This encodes CASSLGGTDNYGYTF.

This clonotype was seen a handful of times. The chain uses TRBV6-5 and TRBJ1-2, with a weak D call TRBD1 (5 bases). CDR1 MNHEY and CDR2 SVGAGI come from the germline V gene. Trimming took 5 bases from V and 0 from J, leaving 13 bases between them. The CDR3 contains 15 residues. Here the CDR3 DNA reads TGTGCCAGCAGTACCCCAGGGTCGGCTAACTATGGCTACACCTTC. As protein: CASSTPGSANYGYTF.

This clonotype was counted a few times. The V call is TRBV29-1, the J call TRBJ2-1, with 14 bases matching TRBD2. With 4 bases clipped from V and 4 bases from J, the junction kept 3 bases outside the gene matches. Germline CDR1 SQVTM, CDR2 ANQGSEA. The CDR3 length is 15 residues. CDR3 bases: TGCAGCGTTGGGGGGACTAGCGGGAGATACAATGAGCAGTTCTTC. Translated: CSVGGTSGRYNEQFF.

The table lists this clonotype with many counts. One junction end does not reproduce the germline sequence, and a read error may be involved. This chain links TRBV10-3 with TRBJ2-3; 13 nucleotides line up with TRBD2. The CDR3 consists of 14 residues. The germline CDR1 and CDR2 sequences are ENHRY and SYGVKD. For the CDR3, the DNA is TGTGCCATCACTGAGGGACTAGCGGGGAATACGCAGTATTTT. Amino acids: CAITEGLAGNTQYF.

The rearrangement links TRBV7-2 to TRBJ2-3, with 12 bases aligning to TRBD2. Germline-derived CDR1 and CDR2 are SGHTA and FQGNSA. The length of the CDR3 is 17 residues. V lost 5 bases and J lost 2; bases outside the gene matches: 8. The CDR3 nucleotides are TGTGCCAGCAGCCTCGGACTAGCGGGGCCCTACACAGATACGCAGTATTTT. Translation gives CASSLGLAGPYTDTQYF. The whole variable domain, filled in from reference TRBV7-2 and TRBJ2-3, reads GAGVSQSPSNKVTEKGKDVELRCDPISGHTALYWYRQSLGQGLEFLIYFQGNSAPDKSGLPSDRFSAERTGGSVSTLTIQRTQQEDSAVYLCASSLGLAGPYTDTQYFGPGTRLTVL.

V and J are TRBV11-2 and TRBJ2-3; 14 bases map to TRBD2. The germline V gene encodes CDR1 SGHAT and CDR2 FQNNGV. V was pared by 4 bases and J by 10 bases, with 7 bases of the junction left unmatched. This CDR3 has 15 residues. The CDR3 bases are TGTGCCAGCAGCTCCCGACTAGCGGGGGGGCGGTCGCAGTATTTT. Protein sequence: CASSSRLAGGRSQYF.

This rearrangement joins TRBV29-1 to TRBJ1-4; D unclear. CDR3 length: 16 amino acids. V lost 7 bases to trimming and J lost 2 bases, with 20 bases between them. The V gene's germline CDR1 is SQVTM and CDR2 ANQGSEA. The CDR3, as DNA: TGCAGCGCAGTTGAAGGTCCCCGTCTCACTAATGAAAAACTGTTTTTT. As protein: CSAVEGPRLTNEKLFF.

There are a few counts of this clonotype. The J gene is TRBJ2-3, the V gene TRBV7-2; D call uncertain. V was pared by 5 bases and J by 8 bases, with 8 bases between. The CDR3 is 11 amino acids. Germline loops: CDR1 SGHTA, CDR2 FQGNSA. CDR3 sequence reads: CASSPVGTQYF. The CDR3 nucleotides are TGTGCCAGCAGCCCCGTAGGTACGCAGTATTTT. Looking up the rest from reference TRBV7-2 and TRBJ2-3 gives the full variable domain: GAGVSQSPSNKVTEKGKDVELRCDPISGHTALYWYRQSLGQGLEFLIYFQGNSAPDKSGLPSDRFSAERTGGSVSTLTIQRTQQEDSAVYLCASSPVGTQYFGPGTRLTVL.

J is TRBJ2-1 and V is TRBV19, with TRBD2 matching 12 bases. J gave up 6 bases and V 5 bases, and 5 bases lay outside the gene matches. The CDR3 is made up of 15 amino acids. CDR1 and CDR2 from the germline V gene are LNHDA and SQIVND (reference sequence). The CDR3 region is CASSVASGGVNEQFF. The CDR3 DNA reads TGTGCCAGTAGTGTCGCTAGCGGGGGGGTCAATGAGCAGTTCTTC.

This clonotype showed up many times. The chain carries TRBV6-5 and TRBJ1-2; D gene uncertain. CDR3 length equals 14 residues. The V end was cut by 0 bases, the J end by 1 base, with 6 bases between. The V gene's germline CDR1 is MNHEY and CDR2 SVGAGI. CDR3 sequence reads: CASSYSQFNYGYTF. The CDR3 DNA reads as TGTGCCAGCAGTTACTCCCAGTTTAACTATGGCTACACCTTC.

The chain is built from TRBV28 and TRBJ2-1; D remains unclear. The J call may not be correct, given that the DNA end is closer to TRBJ2-7. This CDR3 comprises 13 residues. The germline V gene encodes CDR1 MDHEN and CDR2 SYDVKM. CDR3 sequence: CASSLEMGNEQYF. The CDR3 region has the DNA TGTGCCAGCAGTTTAGAGATGGGCAATGAGCAGTACTTC.